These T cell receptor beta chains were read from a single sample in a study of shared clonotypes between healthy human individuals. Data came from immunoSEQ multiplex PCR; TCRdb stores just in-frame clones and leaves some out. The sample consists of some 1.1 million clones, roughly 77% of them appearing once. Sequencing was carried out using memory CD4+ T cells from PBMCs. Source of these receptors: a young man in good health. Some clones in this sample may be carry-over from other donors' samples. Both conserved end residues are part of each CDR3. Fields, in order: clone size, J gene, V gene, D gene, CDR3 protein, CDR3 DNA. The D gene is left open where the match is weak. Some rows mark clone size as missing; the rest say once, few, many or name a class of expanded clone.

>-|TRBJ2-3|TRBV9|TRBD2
CASSVGASGSFADTQYF
TGTGCCAGCAGCGTAGGGGCTAGCGGGAGCTTCGCAGATACGCAGTATTTT
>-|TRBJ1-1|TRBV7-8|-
CATGGSIMNTEAFF
TGTGCCACCGGGGGTTCAATCATGAACACTGAAGCTTTCTTT
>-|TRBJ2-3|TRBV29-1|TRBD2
CSGASGSGGTDTQYF
TGCAGCGGGGCTAGCGGGAGTGGAGGCACAGATACGCAGTATTTT
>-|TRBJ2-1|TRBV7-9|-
CASSFERDNEQFF
TGTGCCAGCAGCTTCGAGCGGGACAATGAGCAGTTCTTC
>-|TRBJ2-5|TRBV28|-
CASSLYQGIKETQYF
TGTGCCAGCAGTCTGTATCAGGGGATCAAAGAGACCCAGTACTTC
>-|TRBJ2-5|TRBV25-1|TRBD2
CASSETAGRFGETQYF
TGTGCCAGCAGTGAAACAGCGGGAAGGTTTGGAGAGACCCAGTACTTC
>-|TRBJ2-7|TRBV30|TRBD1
CAWSVGTGGFNEQYF
TGTGCCTGGAGTGTCGGGACAGGGGGCTTCAACGAGCAGTACTTC
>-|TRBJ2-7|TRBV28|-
CASSFRDEQYF
TGTGCCAGCAGTTTTAGGGACGAGCAGTACTTC
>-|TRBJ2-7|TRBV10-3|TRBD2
CAINLAGVSYEQYF
TGTGCCATCAACCTAGCGGGAGTGTCCTACGAGCAGTACTTC
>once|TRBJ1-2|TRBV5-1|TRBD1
CASRTGNYGYTF
TGCGCCAGCAGGACAGGGAACTATGGCTACACCTTC
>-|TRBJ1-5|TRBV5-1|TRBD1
CASSQTGFNQPQHF
TGCGCCAGCAGCCAGACAGGGTTCAATCAGCCCCAGCATTTT
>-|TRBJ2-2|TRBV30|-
CAWSQARNTGELFF
TGTGCCTGGAGTCAGGCGCGAAACACCGGGGAGCTGTTTTTT
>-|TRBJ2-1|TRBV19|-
CASSVNSYNEQFF
TGTGCCAGTAGTGTTAACTCCTACAATGAGCAGTTCTTC
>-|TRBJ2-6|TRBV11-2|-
CASSRRTLDSGANVLTF
TGTGCCAGCAGCCGTAGGACGCTTGACTCTGGGGCCAACGTCCTGACTTTC
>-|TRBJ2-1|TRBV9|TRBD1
CASSVGGQGAQDEQFF
TGTGCCAGCAGCGTAGGGGGACAGGGGGCGCAGGATGAGCAGTTCTTC
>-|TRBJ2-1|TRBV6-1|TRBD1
CATHKGALYNEQFF
TGTGCCACCCATAAGGGGGCGCTGTACAATGAGCAGTTCTTC
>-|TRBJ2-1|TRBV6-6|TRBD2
CASSSGGRSYNEQFF
TGTGCCAGCAGTAGCGGGGGCCGCTCCTACAATGAGCAGTTCTTC
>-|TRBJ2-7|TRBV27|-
CASSLGSEQYF
TGTGCCAGCAGTTTGGGGTCCGAGCAGTACTTC
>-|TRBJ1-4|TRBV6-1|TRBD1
CASSRGQGGEKLFF
TGTGCCAGCAGCCGAGGACAGGGAGGGGAAAAACTGTTTTTT
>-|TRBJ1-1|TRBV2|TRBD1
CASSLDRAMNTEAFF
TGTGCCAGCAGTCTAGACAGGGCCATGAACACTGAAGCTTTCTTT
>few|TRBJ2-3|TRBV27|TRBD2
CATADSGGGDTQYF
TGTGCCACCGCGGATAGCGGGGGGGGAGATACGCAGTATTTT
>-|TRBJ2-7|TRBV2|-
CASTYSAGEQYF
TGTGCCAGCACCTACTCGGCGGGCGAGCAGTACTTC
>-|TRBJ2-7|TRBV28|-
CASRLSGFGGYEQYF
TGTGCCAGCAGGTTATCGGGGTTCGGTGGGTACGAGCAGTACTTC
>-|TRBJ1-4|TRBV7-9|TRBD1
CASSPGQGIEKLFF
TGTGCCAGCAGCCCGGGACAGGGGATTGAAAAACTGTTTTTT
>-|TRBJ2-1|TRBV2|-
CASSSHLRGTQDNEQFF
TGTGCCAGCAGTTCCCACCTCCGGGGGACTCAAGACAATGAGCAGTTCTTC
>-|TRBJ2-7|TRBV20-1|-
CSVPGTTWQYF
TGCAGTGTTCCCGGGACAACGTGGCAGTACTTC
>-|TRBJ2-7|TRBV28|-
CASSLQPYEQYF
TGTGCCAGCAGTCTACAGCCTTACGAGCAGTACTTC
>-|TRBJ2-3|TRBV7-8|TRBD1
CASQPGTGRTDTQYF
TGTGCCAGCCAGCCGGGGACAGGAAGGACAGATACGCAGTATTTT
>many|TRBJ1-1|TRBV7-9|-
CASSLQNTEAFF
TGTGCCAGCAGCTTACAGAACACTGAAGCTTTCTTT
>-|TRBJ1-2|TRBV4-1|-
CASSQDDVTPYGYTF
TGCGCCAGCAGCCAAGATGATGTGACACCCTATGGCTACACCTTC
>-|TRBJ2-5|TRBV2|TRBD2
CASSEAREGETQYF
TGTGCCAGCAGTGAGGCCAGGGAGGGAGAGACCCAGTACTTC
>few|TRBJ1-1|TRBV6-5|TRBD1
CASSPGTALEAFF
TGTGCCAGCAGTCCCGGGACAGCCCTTGAAGCTTTCTTT
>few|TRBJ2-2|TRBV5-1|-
CASSLERANTGELFF
TGCGCCAGCAGCTTGGAAAGGGCGAACACCGGGGAGCTGTTTTTT
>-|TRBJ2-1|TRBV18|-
CASSPPLAAPFNEQFF
TGTGCCAGCTCACCCCCTTTGGCAGCTCCTTTCAATGAGCAGTTCTTC
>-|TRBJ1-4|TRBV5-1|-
CASSLTGTSEGKLFF
TGCGCCAGCAGCTTGACTGGGACGTCTGAAGGAAAACTGTTTTTT
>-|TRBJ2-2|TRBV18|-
CASSPRKNTGELFF
TGTGCCAGCTCACCTCGAAAAAACACCGGGGAGCTGTTTTTT
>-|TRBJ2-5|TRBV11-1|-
CASSLDYQETQYF
TGTGCCAGCAGCTTAGACTACCAAGAGACCCAGTACTTC
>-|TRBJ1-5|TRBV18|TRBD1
CASSPQDRGYSNQPQHF
TGTGCCAGCTCACCCCAGGACAGGGGGTATAGCAATCAGCCCCAGCATTTT
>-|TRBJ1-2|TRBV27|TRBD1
CASSFSGGGYGYTF
TGTGCCAGCAGTTTTTCAGGGGGGGGCTATGGCTACACCTTC
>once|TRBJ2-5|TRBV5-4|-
CASSLDGGGRGSQYF
TGTGCCAGCAGCTTGGACGGGGGCGGGCGGGGAAGCCAGTACTTC
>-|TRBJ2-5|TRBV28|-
CASSFRDTQETQYF
TGTGCCAGCAGCTTCCGGGACACCCAAGAGACCCAGTACTTC
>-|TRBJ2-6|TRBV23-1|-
CASSLRVRVLTF
TGCGCCAGCAGTCTAAGAGTCAGGGTCCTGACTTTC
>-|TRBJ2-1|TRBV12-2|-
CASRLDWTGMVYNEQFF
TGTGCAAGTCGCTTAGACTGGACAGGGATGGTCTACAATGAGCAGTTCTTC
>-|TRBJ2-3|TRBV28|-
CASSPRLAQDTQYF
TGTGCCAGCAGTCCACGTTTGGCTCAAGATACGCAGTATTTT
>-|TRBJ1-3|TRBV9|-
CASSVSVAGNTIYF
TGTGCCAGCAGCGTTTCGGTGGCCGGAAACACCATATATTTT
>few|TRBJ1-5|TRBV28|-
CASSLRAGWSNQPQHF
TGTGCCAGCAGTTTAAGGGCAGGATGGAGCAATCAGCCCCAGCATTTT
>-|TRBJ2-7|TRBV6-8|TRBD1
CASSPGQGREQYF
TGTGCCAGCAGCCCGGGACAGGGAAGAGAGCAGTACTTC
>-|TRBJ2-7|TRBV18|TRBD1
CASSPFSTGGYEQYF
TGTGCCAGCTCACCCTTCTCGACAGGGGGCTACGAGCAGTACTTC
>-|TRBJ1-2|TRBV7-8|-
CASSPGARPPAGYTF
TGTGCCAGCAGCCCAGGAGCCCGGCCGCCGGCTGGCTACACCTTC
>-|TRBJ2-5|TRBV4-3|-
CASSQGGQETQYF
TGCGCCAGCAGCCAAGGAGGGCAAGAGACCCAGTACTTC
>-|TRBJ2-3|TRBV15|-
CATQDPGTDTQYF
TGTGCCACCCAAGACCCGGGCACAGATACGCAGTATTTT
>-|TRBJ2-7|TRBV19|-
CASSITGTEQYF
TGTGCCAGTAGTATTACAGGTACGGAGCAGTACTTC
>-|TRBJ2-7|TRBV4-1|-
CASSPQIGLEEQYF
TGCGCCAGCAGCCCTCAGATTGGGTTGGAGGAGCAGTACTTC
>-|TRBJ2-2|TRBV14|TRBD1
CASSQQTGAGELFF
TGTGCCAGCAGCCAGCAAACAGGGGCAGGGGAGCTGTTTTTT
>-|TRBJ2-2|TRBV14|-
CASSQVGAENTGELFF
TGTGCCAGCAGCCAAGTAGGGGCAGAGAACACCGGGGAGCTGTTTTTT
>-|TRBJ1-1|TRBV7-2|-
CASSPRRQAMNTEAFF
TGTGCCAGCAGCCCACGACGACAAGCAATGAACACTGAAGCTTTCTTT
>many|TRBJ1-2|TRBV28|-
CASSSIEHYGYTF
TGTGCCAGCAGTTCGATAGAACACTATGGCTACACCTTC
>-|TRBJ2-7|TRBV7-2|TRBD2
CASSLRLAGYEQYF
TGTGCCAGCAGCTTACGGCTAGCGGGCTACGAGCAGTACTTC
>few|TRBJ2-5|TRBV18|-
CASSPARERTQYF
TGTGCCAGCTCACCGGCGAGGGAAAGAACCCAGTACTTC
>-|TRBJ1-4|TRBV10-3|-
CAIRPTGGNEKLFF
TGTGCCATCAGGCCGACAGGAGGGAATGAAAAACTGTTTTTT